This T cell receptor beta chain was retrieved from a study of beta chain features in type 1 diabetes. Study observations and caveats: All four CD4+ subsets from Type 1 diabetes patients carried moderately but significantly shorter TCRB CDR3s.

In regard to this clone: Its antigen is unknown.

The investigators reverse transcribed all of the isolated RNA, so they sequenced expressed TCRB transcripts. Clones were read by immunoSEQ multiplex PCR, and TCRdb kept only the in-frame ones, dropping some. Among a few hundred thousand clones listed, about 11% were seen once. The sample comprised naive CD4+ T cells from blood. This clonotype was obtained from a man aged 30 to 39 with type 1 diabetes.

The CDR3 spells CASSLVPEQETQYF. The CDR3 bases are TGTGCCAGCAGCTTAGTGCCAGAACAAGAGACCCAGTACTTC. The gene calls are TRBV7-9 and TRBJ2-5; D ambiguous. The length of the CDR3 is 14 residues. Germline assignment: CDR1 SEHNR and CDR2 FQNEAQ (reference sequence). Deletions cut 1 base from V and 2 bases from J, with 8 bases between. Full variable domain (rest looked up from reference TRBV7-9 and TRBJ2-5): DTGVSQNPRHKITKRGQNVTFRCDPISEHNRLYWYRQTLGQGPEFLTYFQNEAQLEKSRLLSDRFSAERPKGSFSTLEIQRTEQGDSAMYLCASSLVPEQETQYFGPGTRLLVL.